This TCR beta chain derives from a study of cytotoxic CD8 clonotypes in ibrutinib-treated CLL. Regarding the study as a whole: Clonality went up at the time of ibrutinib response, stayed stable in sustained remission, and later dropped back toward its baseline level at progression.

The data were produced by immunoSEQ multiplex PCR, yet TCRdb's version contains in-frame clones alone and is incomplete. The sample holds 300,000 or so clones, roughly 71% seen once. The CDR3 covers 15 residues. Germline loops: CDR1 MNHEY, CDR2 SVGAGI. V lost 4 bases and J 0 bases, leaving 10 bases between the germline ends. As regards this clone: The antigen is undetermined.

This sample comprised PBMCs, obtained after 36 months of ibrutinib treatment. The TCR sequence derives from a human donor with chronic lymphocytic leukemia. The chain recombines TRBV6-5 with TRBJ2-1; D possibly corresponds to TRBD2 (6 bases). The DNA for the CDR3 is TGTGCCAGCAGTTCTCTGGGACTCTCCTACAATGAGCAGTTCTTC. It specifies CASSSLGLSYNEQFF.